The source of this T cell receptor beta chain is a study of tumor and adjacent non-tumor tissue in lung cancer. CDR3 size: 16 residues. Germline V gene data show CDR1 as DFQATT and CDR2 as SNEGSKA (reference sequence). Trimming left V 5 bases short and J 8 bases short, with 25 bases between. No cell sorting was done before RNA was extracted from the tissue. The normal lung tissue was taken more than 3 cm from the tumor edge. Newly diagnosed lung cancer patients had thoracic surgery in China, August–late 2014, without prior chemotherapy. TCRbeta libraries were built with three rounds of nested PCR, modified from ARM-PCR. Using its own MiXCR run on the multiplex PCR reads, TCRdb lists one record per CDR3 protein. The sample lists some 97,000 distinct CDR3 sequences, 50% to 70% occurring once.

Sequenced sample: distant non-tumor lung tissue. This sequence was found in a young man with non-small cell lung cancer. The chain links TRBV20-1 to TRBJ2-1; D is possibly TRBD1 (7 bases). The CDR3 spells CSAPRSGGMGADEQFF. In DNA form, the CDR3 reads TGCAGTGCTCCCCGATCAGGGGGGATGGGGGCTGATGAGCAGTTCTTC.